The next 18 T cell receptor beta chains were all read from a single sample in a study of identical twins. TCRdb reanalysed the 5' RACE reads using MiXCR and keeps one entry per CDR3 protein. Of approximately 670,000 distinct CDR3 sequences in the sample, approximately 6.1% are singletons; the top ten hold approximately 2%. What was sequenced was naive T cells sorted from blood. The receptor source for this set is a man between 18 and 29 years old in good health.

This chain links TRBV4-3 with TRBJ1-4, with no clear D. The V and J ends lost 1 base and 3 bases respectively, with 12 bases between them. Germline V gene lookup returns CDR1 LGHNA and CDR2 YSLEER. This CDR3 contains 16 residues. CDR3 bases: TGCGCCAGCAGCCAAGGTGGGCTTGGGGCTAATGAAAAACTGTTTTTT. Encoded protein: CASSQGGLGANEKLFF.

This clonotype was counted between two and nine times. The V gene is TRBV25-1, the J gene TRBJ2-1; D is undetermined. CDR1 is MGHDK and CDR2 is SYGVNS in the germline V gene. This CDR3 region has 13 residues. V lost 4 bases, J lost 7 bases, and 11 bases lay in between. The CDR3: CASSGGSANEQFF. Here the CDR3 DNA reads TGTGCCAGCAGTGGCGGAAGCGCGAATGAGCAGTTCTTC.

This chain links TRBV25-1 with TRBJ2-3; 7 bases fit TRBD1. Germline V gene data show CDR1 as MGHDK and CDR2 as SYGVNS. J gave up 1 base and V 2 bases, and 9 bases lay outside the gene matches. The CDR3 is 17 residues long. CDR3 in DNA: TGTGCCAGCAGTGAAATCCTCCAGGGGGTTGGCACAGATACGCAGTATTTT. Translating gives CASSEILQGVGTDTQYF. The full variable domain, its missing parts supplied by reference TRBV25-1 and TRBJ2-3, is EADIYQTPRYLVIGTGKKITLECSQTMGHDKMYWYQQDPGMELHLIHYSYGVNSTEKGDLSSESTVSRIRTEHFPLTLESARPSHTSQYLCASSEILQGVGTDTQYFGPGTRLTVL.

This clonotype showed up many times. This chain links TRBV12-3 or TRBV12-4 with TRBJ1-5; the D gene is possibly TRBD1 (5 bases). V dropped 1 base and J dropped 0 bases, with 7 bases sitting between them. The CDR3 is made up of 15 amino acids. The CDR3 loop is CASSLGGGSNQPQHF. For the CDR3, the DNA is TGTGCCAGCAGTTTAGGGGGGGGTAGCAATCAGCCCCAGCATTTT.

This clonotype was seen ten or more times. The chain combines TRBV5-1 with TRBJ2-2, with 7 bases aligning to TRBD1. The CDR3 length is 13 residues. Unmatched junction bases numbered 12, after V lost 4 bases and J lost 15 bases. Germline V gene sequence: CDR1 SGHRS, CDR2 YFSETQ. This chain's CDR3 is CASSPLWDSVLFF. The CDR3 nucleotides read TGCGCCAGCAGCCCGCTCTGGGACAGCGTTTTGTTTTTT.

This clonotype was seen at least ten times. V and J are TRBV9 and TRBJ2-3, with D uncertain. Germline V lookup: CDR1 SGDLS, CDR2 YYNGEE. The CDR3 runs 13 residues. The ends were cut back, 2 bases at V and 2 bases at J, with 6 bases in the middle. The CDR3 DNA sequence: TGTGCCAGCAGCGTGAACCCCACAGATACGCAGTATTTT. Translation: CASSVNPTDTQYF. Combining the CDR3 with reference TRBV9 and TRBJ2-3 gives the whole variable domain DSGVTQTPKHLITATGQRVTLRCSPRSGDLSVYWYQQSLDQGLQFLIQYYNGEERAKGNILERFSAQQFPDLHSELNLSSLELGDSALYFCASSVNPTDTQYFGPGTRLTVL.

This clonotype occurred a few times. The DNA of the CDR3 is TGCGCCAGCAGCTTTCAAATGGCCGGGTGGGAAGCTTTCTTT. It specifies CASSFQMAGWEAFF. The chain recombines TRBV5-1 with TRBJ1-1; D is unresolved. Germline assignment: CDR1 SGHRS and CDR2 YFSETQ. The CDR3 consists of 14 residues. Trimming removed 2 bases at V and 8 bases at J, with 16 bases between.

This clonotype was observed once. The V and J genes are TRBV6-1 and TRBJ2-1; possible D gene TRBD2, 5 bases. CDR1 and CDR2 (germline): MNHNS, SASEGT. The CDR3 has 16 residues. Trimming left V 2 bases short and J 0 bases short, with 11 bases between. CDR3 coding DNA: TGTGCCAGCAGTGAACTTGGCGGGCCCTCCTACAATGAGCAGTTCTTC. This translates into CASSELGGPSYNEQFF.

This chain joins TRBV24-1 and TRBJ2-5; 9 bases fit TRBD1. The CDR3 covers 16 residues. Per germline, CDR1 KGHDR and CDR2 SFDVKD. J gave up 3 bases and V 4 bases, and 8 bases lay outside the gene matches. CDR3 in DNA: TGTGCCACCAGTGACCCGACAGGGGGGACTAAAGAGACCCAGTACTTC. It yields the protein CATSDPTGGTKETQYF.

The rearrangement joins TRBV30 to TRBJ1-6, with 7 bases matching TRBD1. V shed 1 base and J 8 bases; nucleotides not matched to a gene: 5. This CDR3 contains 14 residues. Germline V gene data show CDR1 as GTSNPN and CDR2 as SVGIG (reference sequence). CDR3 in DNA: TGTGCCTGGAGTGCTGACAGGGAACATTCACCCCTCCACTTT. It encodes CAWSADREHSPLHF. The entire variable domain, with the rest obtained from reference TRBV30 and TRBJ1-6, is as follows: SQTIHQWPATLVQPVGSPLSLECTVEGTSNPNLYWYRQAAGRGLQLLFYSVGIGQISSEVPQNLSASRPQDRQFILSSKKLLLSDSGFYLCAWSADREHSPLHFGNGTRLTVT.

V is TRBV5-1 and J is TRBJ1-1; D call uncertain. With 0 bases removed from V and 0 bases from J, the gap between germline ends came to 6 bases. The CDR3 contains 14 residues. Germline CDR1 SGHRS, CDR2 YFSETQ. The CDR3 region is CASSLGIMNTEAFF. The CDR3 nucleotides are TGCGCCAGCAGCTTGGGTATAATGAACACTGAAGCTTTCTTT.

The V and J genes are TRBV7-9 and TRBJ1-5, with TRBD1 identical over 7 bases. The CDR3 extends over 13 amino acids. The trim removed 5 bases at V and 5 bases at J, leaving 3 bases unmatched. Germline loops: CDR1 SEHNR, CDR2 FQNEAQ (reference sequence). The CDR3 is CASSVQGYQPQHF. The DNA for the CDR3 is TGTGCCAGCAGCGTACAGGGGTATCAGCCCCAGCATTTT. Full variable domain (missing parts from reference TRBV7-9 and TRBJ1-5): DTGVSQNPRHKITKRGQNVTFRCDPISEHNRLYWYRQTLGQGPEFLTYFQNEAQLEKSRLLSDRFSAERPKGSFSTLEIQRTEQGDSAMYLCASSVQGYQPQHFGDGTRLSIL.

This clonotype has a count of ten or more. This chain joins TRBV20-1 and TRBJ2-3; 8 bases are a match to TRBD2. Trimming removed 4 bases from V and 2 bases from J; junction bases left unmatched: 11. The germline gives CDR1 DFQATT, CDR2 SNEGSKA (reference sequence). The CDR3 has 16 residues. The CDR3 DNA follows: TGCAGTGCTAAGGGCGCCGCAGCGGGAGTCACAGATACGCAGTATTTT. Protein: CSAKGAAAGVTDTQYF.

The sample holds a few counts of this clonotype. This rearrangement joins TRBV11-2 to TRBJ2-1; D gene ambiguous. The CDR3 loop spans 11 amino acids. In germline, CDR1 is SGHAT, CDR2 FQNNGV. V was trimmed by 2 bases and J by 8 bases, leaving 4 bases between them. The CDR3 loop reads CASSLIHEQFF. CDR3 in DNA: TGTGCCAGCAGCTTAATACATGAGCAGTTCTTC.

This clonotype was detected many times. The CDR3, as DNA: TGTGCCAGGGAAAGGACACGATATAACTATGGCTACACCTTC. This codes for CARERTRYNYGYTF. The chain is built from TRBV21-1 and TRBJ1-2; the table's D call, TRBD1, has no DNA check behind it. TRBV21-1 is reported as a pseudogene. The CDR3 length is 14 residues.

CDR3 protein: CASSPGGTGTYEQYV. CDR3 nucleotides: TGCGCCAGCAGCCCTGGGGGGACAGGGACCTACGAGCAGTACGTC. The chain recombines TRBV5-1 with TRBJ2-7; 9 bases agree with TRBD1. Germline V gene lookup returns CDR1 SGHRS and CDR2 YFSETQ. The J segment lost 2 bases and the V segment lost 4 bases, leaving 7 bases of the junction unmatched. CDR3 length: 15 residues.

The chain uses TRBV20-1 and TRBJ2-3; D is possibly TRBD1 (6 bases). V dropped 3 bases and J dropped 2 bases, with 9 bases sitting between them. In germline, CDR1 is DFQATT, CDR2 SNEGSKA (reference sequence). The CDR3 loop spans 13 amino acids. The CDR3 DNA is TGCAGTGCTAGGGACAGTCACACAGATACGCAGTATTTT. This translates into CSARDSHTDTQYF.

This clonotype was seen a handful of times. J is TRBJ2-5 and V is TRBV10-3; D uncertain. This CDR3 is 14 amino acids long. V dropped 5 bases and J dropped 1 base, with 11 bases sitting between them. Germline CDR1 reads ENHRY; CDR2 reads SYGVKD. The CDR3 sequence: CAISSQVSQETQYF. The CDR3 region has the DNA TGTGCCATCAGTAGCCAAGTTTCCCAAGAGACCCAGTACTTC.